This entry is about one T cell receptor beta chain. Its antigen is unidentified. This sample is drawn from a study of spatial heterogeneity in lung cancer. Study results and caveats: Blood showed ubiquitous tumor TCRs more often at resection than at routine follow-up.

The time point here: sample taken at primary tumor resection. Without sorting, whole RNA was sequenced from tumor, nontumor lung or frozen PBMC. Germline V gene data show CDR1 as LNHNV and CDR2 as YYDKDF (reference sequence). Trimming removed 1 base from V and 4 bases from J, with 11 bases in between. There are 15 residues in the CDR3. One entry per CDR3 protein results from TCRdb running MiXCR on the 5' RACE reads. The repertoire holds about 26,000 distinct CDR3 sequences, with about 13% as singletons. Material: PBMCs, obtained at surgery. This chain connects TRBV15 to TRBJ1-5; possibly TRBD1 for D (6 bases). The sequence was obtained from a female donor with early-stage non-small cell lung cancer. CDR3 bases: TGTGCCACCAGCAGAGTGGGGGGGCCAAATCAGCCCCAGCATTTT. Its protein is CATSRVGGPNQPQHF.